The table lists the clone carrying this T cell receptor beta chain with a few counts. The CDR3 sequence is 18 residues long. Germline lookup yields CDR1 SGHRS and CDR2 YFSETQ. The junction had 8 bases not matched to a gene; V was cut back by 0 bases and J by 4 bases. This sample was taken from a study of blood T cell repertoires in COVID-19. TCRdb's table, derived via immunoSEQ multiplex PCR, lists solely in-frame clones and lacks some. The sample holds around 190,000 clones; approximately 85% are singletons and the top ten take 4.5% to 7%. The clonotype originates from a man aged 35-49 years with acute COVID-19. The sequencing sample was made of PBMCs or T cells enriched from blood (not recorded which). V is TRBV5-1 and J is TRBJ2-1; 12 nucleotides agree with TRBD2. Here the CDR3 DNA reads TGCGCCAGCAGCTTGGGATACGCTAGCGGGAGGGTATACAATGAGCAGTTCTTC. Protein sequence: CASSLGYASGRVYNEQFF.